This TCR beta chain originates from a study of T cell responses to AZD1222 COVID-19 vaccine. Broader study findings: At baseline, just 5 or 6 AZD1222 recipients tested seropositive.

Assay used: immunoSEQ multiplex PCR; TCRdb lists only in-frame clones, some missing. The sample contains 95,000 to 130,000 clones, about 91% of which appear only once. Some second doses came at about 4 weeks and others at about 12 weeks; these were pooled. Concerning this clone: The antigen is undetermined.

The sequences come from peripheral blood, collected 28 days after the second AZD1222 dose. This sequence was found in an adult who received the AZD1222 COVID-19 vaccine.

As DNA, the CDR3 is TGTGCCAGCAGCTCGTGGACTAGCGGCCTTACAAATGAGCAGTTCTTC. It yields the protein CASSSWTSGLTNEQFF. The chain uses TRBV5-8 and TRBJ2-1, with TRBD2 matching over 10 bases. The CDR3 length is 16 residues. The junction had 10 bases not matched to a gene; V was cut back by 3 bases and J by 7 bases. CDR1 and CDR2 from the germline V gene are SGHTS and YDEGEE.